Below are 31 T cell receptor beta chains sequenced from a single sample in a study of CD8 T cells in ankylosing spondylitis. General study findings and limits: Among TCR beta sequences, a motif of eight highly homologous variants appeared characteristic of ankylosing spondylitis blood.

TCRdb independently ran MiXCR on the 5' RACE reads; one entry per CDR3 protein. This sample has 470,000 or so distinct CDR3 sequences; more than 25% occur once, and the top ten carry about 0.89%. What these receptors recognize is not known. The sequencing input was blood, either unsorted or a sorted T cell fraction (not recorded which). These receptors all come from a male donor with ankylosing spondylitis.

The gene calls are TRBV13 and TRBJ2-3; D is ambiguous. Germline loops: CDR1 PRHDT, CDR2 FYEKMQ (reference sequence). V lost 2 bases and J 1 base, leaving 10 bases between the germline ends. The CDR3 totals 15 residues. The CDR3 loop reads CASSLRSVGTDTQYF. The CDR3 bases are TGTGCCAGCAGCTTACGGTCGGTCGGCACAGATACGCAGTATTTT.

CDR3 loop: CASSFPIAGVGYTF. For the CDR3, the DNA is TGTGCCAGCAGCTTTCCGATAGCTGGGGTTGGCTACACCTTC. The V call is TRBV7-2, the J call TRBJ1-2; D uncertain. Trimming took 3 bases from V and 7 from J, leaving 15 bases between them. Germline V gene lookup returns CDR1 SGHTA and CDR2 FQGNSA. This CDR3 is 14 amino acids long.

The CDR3: CASSLSTRPRETQYF. In DNA, the CDR3 is TGTGCCAGCAGCCTTAGTACTCGTCCAAGGGAGACCCAGTACTTC. The rearrangement links TRBV14 to TRBJ2-5; D is unclear. V gave up 4 bases and J gave up 5 bases, with 17 bases separating them. Germline loops: CDR1 SGHDN, CDR2 FVKESK. This CDR3 has 15 residues.

The gene calls are TRBV24-1 and TRBJ1-1; D not certain. V shed 7 bases and J shed 1 base, with 9 bases lying between them. The length of the CDR3 is 13 residues. In germline, CDR1 is KGHDR, CDR2 SFDVKD. CDR3 sequence (DNA): TGTGCCACCAGACCAGACACGAACACTGAAGCTTTCTTT. Translating gives CATRPDTNTEAFF.

CDR3 bases: TGCGCCAGCAGCGGGACAGGGTCGAGGGTCGATGGCTACACCTTC. Its protein is CASSGTGSRVDGYTF. This sequence joins TRBV5-1 and TRBJ1-2; TRBD1 matches at 9 bases. CDR1 is SGHRS and CDR2 is YFSETQ in the germline V gene. Trimming at V came to 4 bases and at J to 6 bases, leaving 10 bases not matched to a gene. The CDR3 is 15 residues long.

V and J are TRBV9 and TRBJ2-1; D gene ambiguous. V lost 0 bases and J 8 bases, leaving 9 bases between the germline ends. The CDR3 totals 13 residues. From germline, CDR1 is SGDLS and CDR2 YYNGEE. The CDR3 bases are TGTGCCAGCAGCGTAGATTTGTCCGATGAGCAGTTCTTC. Encoded protein: CASSVDLSDEQFF.

This clonotype showed up just a few times. The chain employs TRBV6-1 and TRBJ2-2, with 11 bases aligning to TRBD2. The CDR3 length is 15 residues. The trim removed 6 bases at V and 1 base at J, leaving 1 base unmatched. The germline gives CDR1 MNHNS, CDR2 SASEGT. CDR3 coding DNA: TGTGCCAGCAGAGGGACTAGCGGGAACACCGGGGAGCTGTTTTTT. Its translation is CASRGTSGNTGELFF.

The rearrangement joins TRBV18 to TRBJ2-1; D unclear. The V gene's germline CDR1 is KGHSH and CDR2 LQKENI. The CDR3 runs 16 residues. V was pared by 0 bases and J by 7 bases, with 16 bases between. The CDR3 here is CASSPPVYPLGNEQFF. The CDR3 DNA is TGTGCCAGCTCACCACCGGTGTACCCCCTGGGGAATGAGCAGTTCTTC. Supplemented by reference TRBV18 and TRBJ2-1, the full variable domain reads NAGVMQNPRHLVRRRGQEARLRCSPMKGHSHVYWYRQLPEEGLKFMVYLQKENIIDESGMPKERFSAEFPKEGPSILRIQQVVRGDSAAYFCASSPPVYPLGNEQFFGPGTRLTVL.

The chain uses TRBV24-1 and TRBJ2-5; D is unresolved. CDR1 is KGHDR, CDR2 SFDVKD, per germline. This CDR3 region has 15 residues. Trimming removed 3 bases at V and 5 bases at J, with 15 bases between. CDR3 in DNA: TGTGCCACCAGTGATCCCACTGGAGACGGGGAGACCCAGTACTTC. This codes for CATSDPTGDGETQYF.

The chain recombines TRBV5-6 with TRBJ2-2; D is unclear. V was clipped by 0 bases and J by 4 bases, with 7 bases between them. The CDR3 contains 14 residues. Per the germline V gene, CDR1 is SGHDT and CDR2 is YYEEEE. CDR3 sequence (DNA): TGTGCCAGCAGCTTGGGGCAGTTCACCGGGGAGCTGTTTTTT. Translation gives CASSLGQFTGELFF.

There are a few counts of this clonotype. The chain carries TRBV18 and TRBJ1-6; perhaps TRBD1 as D (6 bases). The CDR3 is 14 amino acids. In germline, CDR1 is KGHSH, CDR2 LQKENI. The V end lost 2 bases, the J end lost 10 bases, and 12 bases lay between the germline ends. This chain's CDR3 is CASSPATGASPLHF. The CDR3 coding sequence is TGTGCCAGCTCACCAGCCACGGGGGCCTCACCCCTCCACTTT.

The CDR3 sequence: CAWSGQGDQPQHF. The CDR3 DNA is TGTGCCTGGAGTGGGCAGGGTGATCAGCCCCAGCATTTT. The rearrangement links TRBV30 to TRBJ1-5; D perhaps matches TRBD1 (5 bases). The CDR3 loop spans 13 amino acids. The V gene lost 1 base and the J gene lost 5 bases, with 9 bases spanning the gap. Germline assignment: CDR1 GTSNPN and CDR2 SVGIG (reference sequence).

The chain uses TRBV19 and TRBJ1-5; unclear D gene. From germline, CDR1 is LNHDA and CDR2 SQIVND (reference sequence). V lost 5 bases to trimming and J lost 7 bases, with 27 bases between them. The CDR3 totals 18 residues. The CDR3 loop is CASSVLPQYRVEWQPQHF. The CDR3 nucleotides are TGTGCCAGTAGTGTCCTGCCCCAATACAGAGTTGAGTGGCAGCCCCAGCATTTT.

This chain uses TRBV5-1 with TRBJ1-3, with TRBD1 matching over 7 bases. Germline lookup yields CDR1 SGHRS and CDR2 YFSETQ. The V gene end was trimmed by 3 bases and the J gene end by 1 base; junction bases not matched to a gene: 1. The length of the CDR3 is 14 residues. The CDR3, as DNA: TGCGCCAGCAGCTGGGACAGATCTGGAAACACCATATATTTT. Protein: CASSWDRSGNTIYF.

There are a few counts of this clonotype. CDR3 nucleotide sequence: TGCGCCAGCAGCTTGGACGGGACTAGCGGTTGGAATGAGCAGTTCTTC. Translation: CASSLDGTSGWNEQFF. The chain couples TRBV5-1 to TRBJ2-1; 11 bases agree with TRBD2. The CDR3 has 16 residues. Germline V gives CDR1 SGHRS, CDR2 YFSETQ. J was trimmed by 7 bases and V by 0 bases; bases with no gene match: 6.

The V gene is TRBV20-1, the J gene TRBJ1-2; 9 nucleotides align to TRBD1. The germline V gene has CDR1 DFQATT and CDR2 SNEGSKA (reference sequence). The V gene end was trimmed by 5 bases and the J gene end by 4 bases; junction bases not matched to a gene: 8. This CDR3 is 14 amino acids long. In DNA, the CDR3 is TGCAGTGCTTACGGGACAGGGAACCCCTATGGCTACACCTTC. Protein: CSAYGTGNPYGYTF.

This chain links TRBV20-1 with TRBJ2-3, with TRBD1 matching over 7 bases. Germline CDR1 DFQATT, CDR2 SNEGSKA (reference sequence). The CDR3 consists of 14 residues. V shed 0 bases, J shed 4 bases, and the junction held 4 bases outside the gene matches. The CDR3 reads CSARERGRPDTQYF. Here the CDR3 DNA reads TGCAGTGCTAGAGAGAGGGGGCGGCCAGATACGCAGTATTTT.

There are a few counts of this clonotype. The rearrangement joins TRBV7-2 to TRBJ1-2; D remains unclear. The germline V gene encodes CDR1 SGHTA and CDR2 FQGNSA. This CDR3 is built from 13 residues. Trimming pared 2 bases from V and 3 bases from J, leaving 7 bases between. CDR3 protein: CASSLSRDYGYTF. The CDR3 bases are TGTGCCAGCAGCTTAAGCAGAGACTATGGCTACACCTTC. Full variable domain (remainder filled in from reference TRBV7-2 and TRBJ1-2): GAGVSQSPSNKVTEKGKDVELRCDPISGHTALYWYRQSLGQGLEFLIYFQGNSAPDKSGLPSDRFSAERTGGSVSTLTIQRTQQEDSAVYLCASSLSRDYGYTFGSGTRLTVV.

The table lists this clonotype with many counts. The CDR3 DNA follows: TGTGCCAGCAGTTTAGGGGGTGGGGAGCTGTTTTTT. It specifies CASSLGGGELFF. The chain is built from TRBV12-3 or TRBV12-4 and TRBJ2-2; no reliable D call. V lost 1 base and J 8 bases, leaving 5 bases between the germline ends. The CDR3 is 12 amino acids.

This clonotype was counted only a few times. This chain joins TRBV29-1 and TRBJ2-3; D may be TRBD1 or TRBD2 (5 bases each). V lost 0 bases to trimming and J lost 0 bases, with 10 bases between them. The germline CDR1 and CDR2 sequences are SQVTM and ANQGSEA. This CDR3 is built from 15 residues. The CDR3 here is CSVEDQGRSTDTQYF. The CDR3 region has the DNA TGCAGCGTTGAAGATCAGGGACGCAGCACAGATACGCAGTATTTT.

CDR3 protein: CSALHTGGNQPQHF. The DNA of the CDR3 is TGCAGTGCTCTACACACAGGGGGCAATCAGCCCCAGCATTTT. The chain links TRBV20-1 to TRBJ1-5; 7 bases are shared with TRBD1. After removal of 5 bases from V and 2 bases from J, the junction contained 6 bases not matched to a gene. CDR3 length equals 14 residues. The germline CDR1 and CDR2 sequences are DFQATT and SNEGSKA (reference sequence).

The J gene is TRBJ1-2, the V gene TRBV7-9; the D is unclear. Germline assignment: CDR1 SEHNR and CDR2 FQNEAQ (reference sequence). Trimming took off 1 base at V and 7 bases at J, with 10 bases between the two ends. This CDR3 is built from 13 residues. The CDR3 here is CASSLGPGIGYTF. CDR3 DNA sequence: TGTGCCAGCAGCTTAGGCCCCGGGATTGGCTACACCTTC.

In its sample, this clonotype was seen a few times. The chain is built from TRBV9 and TRBJ2-7; D not certain. The V and J ends lost 0 bases and 4 bases respectively, with 8 bases between them. Germline V lookup: CDR1 SGDLS, CDR2 YYNGEE. The CDR3 sequence is 13 residues long. The CDR3: CASSVGPRYEQYF. In DNA form, the CDR3 reads TGTGCCAGCAGCGTAGGCCCTAGGTACGAGCAGTACTTC.

This clonotype came up many times. This chain uses TRBV12-3 or TRBV12-4 with TRBJ1-1; 7 bases fit TRBD1. CDR3 size: 14 residues. With 3 bases clipped from V and 5 bases from J, the junction kept 6 bases outside the gene matches. CDR3 bases: TGTGCCAGCAGTTTCGCAGGGGGAAGTACTGAAGCTTTCTTT. It codes for CASSFAGGSTEAFF.

In the case of this clonotype: The junction departs from germline at one end; a sequencing error may be responsible. This chain joins TRBV12-3 or TRBV12-4 and TRBJ2-5, with D maybe TRBD1 (5 bases). CDR3 length: 13 residues. CDR3 loop: CASRQGLQATQYF. DNA of the CDR3: TGTGCCAGCAGGCAGGGCTTACAAGCGACCCAGTACTTC.

This clonotype came up many times. The J gene is TRBJ1-1, the V gene TRBV5-1, with D perhaps matching TRBD1 (6 bases). The V gene's germline CDR1 is SGHRS and CDR2 YFSETQ. Trimming removed 1 base from V and 1 base from J, with 11 bases in between. The CDR3 has 15 residues. The CDR3 sequence is CASSLQGQGNTEAFF. The DNA for the CDR3 is TGCGCCAGCAGCTTGCAGGGGCAAGGGAACACTGAAGCTTTCTTT.

The rearrangement uses TRBV5-1 and TRBJ2-1; perhaps TRBD2 as D (5 bases). This CDR3 region has 15 residues. The germline CDR1 and CDR2 sequences are SGHRS and YFSETQ. V was shortened by 0 bases and J by 5 bases, with 12 bases between the two germline ends. The CDR3 sequence: CASSLELVGDNEQFF. The CDR3 DNA sequence: TGCGCCAGCAGCTTGGAACTAGTTGGAGACAATGAGCAGTTCTTC.

This rearrangement joins TRBV20-1 to TRBJ1-5; D unclear. Trimming removed 4 bases from V and 12 bases from J, with 13 bases in between. This CDR3 has 11 residues. Germline assignment: CDR1 DFQATT and CDR2 SNEGSKA (reference sequence). This CDR3 reads CSATASGVQHF. CDR3 nucleotide sequence: TGCAGTGCTACCGCTTCTGGGGTCCAGCATTTT.

This clonotype was seen a handful of times. The V call is TRBV5-6, the J call TRBJ1-2, with no clear D. V was pared by 4 bases and J by 1 base, with 5 bases between. CDR1 and CDR2 (germline): SGHDT, YYEEEE. CDR3 length equals 12 residues. As DNA, the CDR3 is TGTGCCAGCAGCACTTATAACTATGGCTACACCTTC. It encodes CASSTYNYGYTF. The complete variable domain, with remaining parts taken from reference TRBV5-6 and TRBJ1-2, reads DAGVTQSPTHLIKTRGQQVTLRCSPKSGHDTVSWYQQALGQGPQFIFQYYEEEERQRGNFPDRFSGHQFPNYSSELNVNALLLGDSALYLCASSTYNYGYTFGSGTRLTVV.

The rearrangement joins TRBV15 to TRBJ2-3, with D maybe TRBD2 (6 bases). The V gene's germline CDR1 is LNHNV and CDR2 YYDKDF (reference sequence). CDR3 size: 15 residues. The V and J ends lost 5 bases and 1 base respectively, with 13 bases between them. For the CDR3, the DNA is TGTGCCACCAGCCCTAGGTGGGGGGGCACAGATACGCAGTATTTT. It is translated as CATSPRWGGTDTQYF.

This clonotype was seen a handful of times. The V call is TRBV7-6, the J call TRBJ1-3; TRBD1 aligns across 9 bases. The CDR3 sequence is 15 residues long. J lost 3 bases, V lost 6 bases, and 6 bases had no gene match. Germline loops: CDR1 SGHVS, CDR2 FNYEAQ. CDR3 DNA sequence: TGTGCCAGCAGTCGTACAGGGGGCTTTGGAAACACCATATATTTT. The encoded protein is CASSRTGGFGNTIYF.